What follows is one TCR beta chain and its context. The assay was immunoSEQ multiplex PCR, and TCRdb's table has in-frame clones only and misses some. The table has tens of thousands of clones, approximately 65% seen once. This specimen belongs to a study of cytotoxic CD8 clonotypes in ibrutinib-treated CLL. About the study: Partial response was seen in around 24 patients and complete response in 2; after median about 70 months, about 14 stayed remitted, 12 progressed. Each sample contained, on average, under 260,000 productive templates and tens of thousands of productive rearrangements.

The CDR3 spans 14 residues. The V and J ends lost 7 bases and 2 bases respectively, with 13 bases between them. Germline V CDR1 and CDR2: SGHRS, YFSETQ. The receptor was derived from a human donor with chronic lymphocytic leukemia. The gene calls are TRBV5-1 and TRBJ1-3; D gene uncertain. The sample here was PBMCs, taken after 24 months of ibrutinib treatment. The CDR3 here is CASGPGVAGNTIYF. DNA of the CDR3: TGCGCCAGCGGACCCGGGGTCGCTGGAAACACCATATATTTT. Drawing the rest from reference TRBV5-1 and TRBJ1-3, the complete variable domain is KAGVTQTPRYLIKTRGQQVTLSCSPISGHRSVSWYQQTPGQGLQFLFEYFSETQRNKGNFPGRFSGRQFSNSRSEMNVSTLELGDSALYLCASGPGVAGNTIYFGEGSWLTVV.